The rows below give T cell receptor beta chains drawn from one sample of a study of OX40 agonist ivuxolimab in advanced cancers. The method was immunoSEQ multiplex PCR; TCRdb's version includes in-frame clones alone and lacks a portion of them. The table shows around 36,000 clones, with approximately 80% occurring only once. The sample was CD4+ or CD8+ T cells sorted from blood, taken in a trial of the OX40 agonist ivuxolimab. These TCRs come from an adult with an advanced solid tumor such as melanoma, head and neck, liver or kidney cancer. Each CDR3 is given with its conserved first and last residue.

V gene: TRBV11-2
J gene: TRBJ2-3
CDR3 length: 15
CDR3 protein: CASSPPPTGRDTQYF

V gene: TRBV28
J gene: TRBJ1-5
CDR3 length: 14
CDR3 protein: CASMEVTSNQPQHF

V gene: TRBV10-1
J gene: TRBJ2-1
CDR3 length: 12
CDR3 protein: CASSGLYNEQFF

V gene: TRBV2
J gene: TRBJ2-1
CDR3 length: 16
CDR3 protein: CASRGPGQGSNNEQFF

V gene: TRBV19
J gene: TRBJ2-1
CDR3 length: 12
CDR3 protein: CASSMERLEQFF

V gene: TRBV7-8
J gene: TRBJ1-2
CDR3 length: 16
CDR3 protein: CASSPTRTETNYGYTF

V gene: TRBV29-1
J gene: TRBJ1-5
CDR3 length: 12
CDR3 protein: CSVIEGDQPQHF

V gene: TRBV9
J gene: TRBJ1-6
CDR3 length: 18
CDR3 protein: CASSPRGMAGTYNSPLHF

V gene: TRBV7-6
J gene: TRBJ2-1
CDR3 length: 16
CDR3 protein: CASSTRGAGNYNEQFF

V gene: TRBV29-1
J gene: TRBJ1-5
CDR3 length: 12
CDR3 protein: CSVVGSSGPQHF

V gene: TRBV19
J gene: TRBJ2-7
CDR3 length: 13
CDR3 protein: CASKAGWSYEQYF

V gene: TRBV13
J gene: TRBJ2-7
CDR3 length: 12
CDR3 protein: CASRDRNYEQYF

V gene: TRBV7-6
J gene: TRBJ2-2
CDR3 length: 16
CDR3 protein: CASSLGLAGVAGELFF

V gene: TRBV12-5
J gene: TRBJ2-3
CDR3 length: 16
CDR3 protein: CASGLALQGLTDTQYF

V gene: TRBV10-3
J gene: TRBJ2-7
CDR3 length: 14
CDR3 protein: CAISDPSGNYEQYF

V gene: TRBV7-2
J gene: TRBJ2-3
CDR3 length: 14
CDR3 protein: CASRHSSQGDTQYF

V gene: TRBV5-6
J gene: TRBJ2-6
CDR3 length: 19
CDR3 protein: CASSRAWGAPTTGANVLTF

V gene: TRBV5-1
J gene: TRBJ2-5
CDR3 length: 14
CDR3 protein: CASSLGGPQETQYF

V gene: TRBV19
J gene: TRBJ2-4
CDR3 length: 14
CDR3 protein: CASSIRGQINIQYF

V gene: TRBV9
J gene: TRBJ1-2
CDR3 length: 14
CDR3 protein: CASSVDGDNYGYTF

V gene: TRBV7-3
J gene: TRBJ1-4
CDR3 length: 17
CDR3 protein: CASRRSSAQLTNEKLFF

V gene: TRBV6-6
J gene: TRBJ1-5
CDR3 length: 15
CDR3 protein: CASSQGANSNQPQHF

V gene: TRBV11-2
J gene: TRBJ2-7
CDR3 length: 15
CDR3 protein: CASSLDQREVYEQYF

V gene: TRBV30
J gene: TRBJ1-1
CDR3 length: 16
CDR3 protein: CAWSTTGGARDTEAFF